The sequence of this T cell receptor (beta chain) was determined in a study of shared clonotypes between healthy human individuals. Study-wide background: The study enrolled a couple of women and a few men aged 18 to 49. Study results and caveats: Among donors, the sharing of clonotypes was expected to be influenced by sequencing depth.

Ten or more counts support this clone. Its antigen is currently unknown. TCRdb keeps only in-frame clones here, not all; method: immunoSEQ multiplex PCR. The data show about 96,000 clones, 60% to 70% seen once. V was cut by 1 base and J by 0 bases, with 13 bases left in between. CDR1 is MGHDK and CDR2 is SYGVNS in the germline V gene. The CDR3 is 17 residues long. Sample: memory CD8+ T cells sorted from blood. Stated subset: CD45RO+ cells pooled with CCR7-negative TemRA cells. This chain links TRBV25-1 with TRBJ1-5; a possible D gene is TRBD1 (5 bases). The sequence was collected from a man aged 25-45 years in good health. The CDR3 spells CASSESPSGDSNQPQHF. CDR3 bases: TGTGCCAGCAGTGAATCTCCCTCGGGGGATAGCAATCAGCCCCAGCATTTT.